A single sample is the source of the 3 T cell receptor beta chains below, sequenced in a study of blood T cell repertoires in COVID-19. Sequencing was performed with immunoSEQ multiplex PCR; in TCRdb, only in-frame clones are kept and a portion is missing. The table lists about 270,000 clones, less than 90% of them singletons. Material: peripheral blood. Source of these receptors: a woman between 70 and 85 years old with COVID-19, enrolled during active disease.

This clone was seen only a few times. The chain combines TRBV28 with TRBJ2-2, with TRBD1 as a possible D gene (5 bases). The CDR3 loop spans 15 amino acids. Germline CDR1 and CDR2: MDHEN and SYDVKM. Trimming removed 2 bases from V and 6 bases from J, with 13 bases in between. CDR3 residues: CASSLRSWTPGELFF. As DNA, the CDR3 is TGTGCCAGCAGTTTAAGGTCTTGGACACCCGGGGAGCTGTTTTTT.

The CDR3 DNA reads TGTGCCAGTAGTAAGGGCCCGGGGACGCAGTATTTT. Encoded protein: CASSKGPGTQYF. The chain combines TRBV19 with TRBJ2-3; D is possibly TRBD2 (5 bases). Trimming stripped 4 bases from V and 9 bases from J, with 11 bases between. Germline CDR1 LNHDA, CDR2 SQIVND (reference sequence). CDR3 size: 12 residues.

The chain joins TRBV30 to TRBJ1-2; TRBD1 is a possible D gene (6 bases). The CDR3 consists of 12 residues. V was trimmed by 1 base and J by 4 bases, leaving 7 bases between them. Germline V CDR1 and CDR2: GTSNPN, SVGIG (reference sequence). CDR3 region: CAWSAGAYGYTF. CDR3 in DNA: TGTGCCTGGAGTGCAGGGGCCTATGGCTACACCTTC.